This T cell receptor beta chain was observed in a study of blood T cell repertoires in COVID-19. Study information: Samples of COVID-19 (acute and convalescent) were obtained from the United States, Italy and Spain.

The CDR3 spans 17 residues. V lost 2 bases, J lost 6 bases, and 13 bases stayed unmatched. Germline V gene sequence: CDR1 SGDLS, CDR2 YYNGEE. Original processing methods: Nucleated cell number was recorded as an estimate derived from reference gene primer amplification. Here immunoSEQ multiplex PCR was the method, and the copy in TCRdb shows in-frame clones only, minus some. Clone size and the V and J calls come from that table; the DNA yielded D and trimming. The data show over 110,000 clones, around 87% seen once. Participants came from 24 US areas, aged about 18 to 100 years. Recovered Cohort 3 donors showed two negative PCRs, clearance, or symptom resolution.

The TCR sequence derives from a man aged 60-69 years who had recovered from COVID-19. The V and J genes are TRBV9 and TRBJ2-2; 7 positions agree with TRBD2. Material: PBMCs or T cells enriched from blood (not recorded which). The CDR3 DNA sequence: TGTGCCAGCAGCGTGACAGCGGGACGCACCAGCCCCGGGGAGCTGTTTTTT. It encodes CASSVTAGRTSPGELFF. The variable domain in full, with the rest retrieved from reference TRBV9 and TRBJ2-2, is DSGVTQTPKHLITATGQRVTLRCSPRSGDLSVYWYQQSLDQGLQFLIQYYNGEERAKGNILERFSAQQFPDLHSELNLSSLELGDSALYFCASSVTAGRTSPGELFFGEGSRLTVL.